This is a list of T cell receptor beta chains from one sample in a study of cytomegalovirus exposure and HLA in healthy donors. The repertoire was sequenced with immunoSEQ multiplex PCR; TCRdb's copy has only in-frame clones and lacks some. The table has over 60,000 clones, about 94% seen once; the top ten hold approximately 4.5%. Sequencing was performed on PBMCs. Receptors originate from a man aged 18 to 29 in good health and CMV-seropositive. CDR3s include the opening cysteine and the closing phenylalanine or tryptophan. A D gene is named only where the DNA matches it firmly. Clone size, where shown, is once, few, many, or a class for clones that have expanded.

d_call: NA; j_call: TRBJ1-1; v_call: TRBV7-8; clone_size: NA; cdr3_aa: CASSSYGFEAFF; cdr3_nt: TGTGCCAGCAGCTCATACGGGTTTGAAGCTTTCTTT
d_call: TRBD1; j_call: TRBJ2-1; v_call: TRBV4-1; clone_size: once; cdr3_aa: CASSPRQGPYNEQFF; cdr3_nt: TGCGCCAGCAGCCCCCGACAGGGCCCCTACAATGAGCAGTTCTTC
d_call: NA; j_call: TRBJ1-4; v_call: TRBV5-1; clone_size: NA; cdr3_aa: CASSTDRGISNEKLFF; cdr3_nt: TGCGCCAGCAGCACCGACAGAGGTATTTCTAATGAAAAACTGTTTTTT
d_call: TRBD1; j_call: TRBJ1-4; v_call: TRBV28; clone_size: NA; cdr3_aa: CASRSPGQGAEKLFF; cdr3_nt: TGTGCCAGCAGATCACCGGGACAGGGAGCGGAAAAACTGTTTTTT
d_call: NA; j_call: TRBJ2-5; v_call: TRBV7-2; clone_size: NA; cdr3_aa: CASSLGGQYSETQYF; cdr3_nt: TGTGCCAGCAGCTTAGGGGGCCAATACTCAGAGACCCAGTACTTC
d_call: NA; j_call: TRBJ1-5; v_call: TRBV25-1; clone_size: few; cdr3_aa: CASSEIGRNQPQHF; cdr3_nt: TGTGCCAGCAGTGAAATTGGTAGAAATCAGCCCCAGCATTTT
d_call: NA; j_call: TRBJ1-5; v_call: TRBV6-1; clone_size: once; cdr3_aa: CASSPRDRNNQPQHF; cdr3_nt: TGTGCCAGCAGTCCCCGAGACAGGAATAATCAGCCCCAGCATTTT
d_call: NA; j_call: TRBJ2-4; v_call: TRBV10-1; clone_size: once; cdr3_aa: CASSEEGRNIQYF; cdr3_nt: TGCGCCAGCAGTGAAGAGGGTAGAAACATTCAGTACTTC
d_call: NA; j_call: TRBJ2-7; v_call: TRBV28; clone_size: NA; cdr3_aa: CASTFSSYEQYF; cdr3_nt: TGTGCCAGCACCTTCAGTTCCTACGAGCAGTACTTC
d_call: NA; j_call: TRBJ1-1; v_call: TRBV6-5; clone_size: once; cdr3_aa: CASSYSKRGNTEAFF; cdr3_nt: TGTGCCAGCAGTTACTCGAAACGGGGGAACACTGAAGCTTTCTTT
d_call: TRBD1; j_call: TRBJ2-7; v_call: TRBV9; clone_size: once; cdr3_aa: CASSVGTGNYEQYF; cdr3_nt: TGTGCCAGCAGCGTCGGGACAGGGAACTACGAGCAGTACTTC
d_call: TRBD1; j_call: TRBJ2-1; v_call: TRBV7-3; clone_size: NA; cdr3_aa: CASSANRGSEQFF; cdr3_nt: TGTGCCAGCAGCGCAAACAGGGGAAGCGAGCAGTTCTTC
d_call: TRBD1; j_call: TRBJ2-7; v_call: TRBV30; clone_size: NA; cdr3_aa: CAWRRDRDYEQYF; cdr3_nt: TGTGCCTGGAGGCGGGACAGGGACTACGAGCAGTACTTC
d_call: TRBD2; j_call: TRBJ2-5; v_call: TRBV5-1; clone_size: NA; cdr3_aa: CASSQGLAGGQETQYF; cdr3_nt: TGCGCCAGCAGCCAGGGACTAGCGGGAGGCCAAGAGACCCAGTACTTC
d_call: NA; j_call: TRBJ1-3; v_call: TRBV6-6; clone_size: NA; cdr3_aa: CASSHGTPGNTIYF; cdr3_nt: TGTGCCAGCAGCCATGGGACACCCGGAAACACCATATATTTT
d_call: TRBD1; j_call: TRBJ2-7; v_call: TRBV11-3; clone_size: NA; cdr3_aa: CASSPGQSSYEQYF; cdr3_nt: TGTGCCAGCAGCCCGGGACAGAGCTCCTACGAGCAGTACTTC
d_call: NA; j_call: TRBJ1-3; v_call: TRBV29-1; clone_size: NA; cdr3_aa: CSVVGQFLSGNTIYF; cdr3_nt: TGCAGCGTTGTTGGACAGTTTCTCTCTGGAAACACCATATATTTT
d_call: TRBD1; j_call: TRBJ2-3; v_call: TRBV13; clone_size: NA; cdr3_aa: CASSLGQGVDTQYF; cdr3_nt: TGTGCCAGCAGTTTAGGACAGGGGGTAGATACGCAGTATTTT
d_call: TRBD1; j_call: TRBJ1-2; v_call: TRBV29-1; clone_size: once; cdr3_aa: CSDAKGPGTGWGYTF; cdr3_nt: TGCAGCGATGCTAAAGGGCCCGGGACAGGCTGGGGCTACACCTTC
d_call: NA; j_call: TRBJ2-7; v_call: TRBV30; clone_size: NA; cdr3_aa: CAWTHPWTKSSYEQYF; cdr3_nt: TGTGCCTGGACCCATCCGTGGACAAAGAGCTCCTACGAGCAGTACTTC
d_call: TRBD1; j_call: TRBJ2-6; v_call: TRBV28; clone_size: NA; cdr3_aa: CASSKWDSSGANVLTF; cdr3_nt: TGTGCCAGCAGTAAATGGGACAGTTCTGGGGCCAACGTCCTGACTTTC
d_call: NA; j_call: TRBJ1-4; v_call: TRBV19; clone_size: NA; cdr3_aa: CASSIVGQNEKLFF; cdr3_nt: TGTGCCAGTAGTATAGTCGGACAGAATGAAAAACTGTTTTTT
d_call: NA; j_call: TRBJ2-2; v_call: TRBV7-2; clone_size: NA; cdr3_aa: CASSPERRRPNTGELFF; cdr3_nt: TGTGCCAGCAGCCCGGAGCGGAGGAGACCGAACACCGGGGAGCTGTTTTTT
d_call: TRBD1; j_call: TRBJ1-4; v_call: TRBV6-1; clone_size: NA; cdr3_aa: CASSEAQGANEKLFF; cdr3_nt: TGTGCCAGCAGTGAAGCTCAGGGGGCTAATGAAAAACTGTTTTTT
d_call: TRBD2; j_call: TRBJ2-1; v_call: TRBV23-1; clone_size: NA; cdr3_aa: CASSQSAWDYNNEQFF; cdr3_nt: TGCGCCAGCAGTCAATCGGCCTGGGACTACAACAATGAGCAGTTCTTC
d_call: NA; j_call: TRBJ1-2; v_call: TRBV4-1; clone_size: NA; cdr3_aa: CASSQVSGYGYTF; cdr3_nt: TGCGCCAGCAGCCAAGTCTCCGGGTATGGCTACACCTTC
d_call: NA; j_call: TRBJ2-7; v_call: TRBV2; clone_size: few; cdr3_aa: CASRPPGVNEQYF; cdr3_nt: TGTGCCAGCAGGCCGCCAGGGGTTAACGAGCAGTACTTC
d_call: NA; j_call: TRBJ2-7; v_call: TRBV18; clone_size: once; cdr3_aa: CASSPKLSSYEQYF; cdr3_nt: TGTGCCAGCTCACCAAAGTTGAGCTCCTACGAGCAGTACTTC
d_call: NA; j_call: TRBJ2-7; v_call: TRBV10-1; clone_size: NA; cdr3_aa: CASSDGVPYEQYF; cdr3_nt: TGCGCCAGCAGTGACGGGGTCCCCTACGAGCAGTACTTC
d_call: NA; j_call: TRBJ2-7; v_call: TRBV6-1; clone_size: few; cdr3_aa: CASSESGGGVYEQYF; cdr3_nt: TGTGCCAGCAGTGAAAGTGGAGGGGGCGTCTACGAGCAGTACTTC
d_call: NA; j_call: TRBJ1-3; v_call: TRBV30; clone_size: NA; cdr3_aa: CAWSPGTSGNTIYF; cdr3_nt: TGTGCCTGGAGTCCGGGAACCTCTGGAAACACCATATATTTT
d_call: NA; j_call: TRBJ2-7; v_call: TRBV30; clone_size: NA; cdr3_aa: CAWSQSDGEQYF; cdr3_nt: TGTGCCTGGAGTCAAAGTGACGGGGAGCAGTACTTC
d_call: TRBD2; j_call: TRBJ2-3; v_call: TRBV5-6; clone_size: once; cdr3_aa: CASSRPTSGGTDTQYF; cdr3_nt: TGTGCCAGCAGCCGCCCGACTAGCGGAGGCACAGATACGCAGTATTTT
d_call: NA; j_call: TRBJ1-5; v_call: TRBV6-6; clone_size: NA; cdr3_aa: CASTQSPSSYQPQHF; cdr3_nt: TGTGCCAGCACTCAATCCCCGAGTTCTTATCAGCCCCAGCATTTT
d_call: TRBD2; j_call: TRBJ2-1; v_call: TRBV7-9; clone_size: NA; cdr3_aa: CASSLVETSATPNEQFF; cdr3_nt: TGTGCCAGCAGCTTAGTGGAGACTAGCGCGACCCCCAATGAGCAGTTCTTC
d_call: NA; j_call: TRBJ1-5; v_call: TRBV30; clone_size: NA; cdr3_aa: CAWNRGPNQPQHF; cdr3_nt: TGTGCCTGGAACCGGGGTCCCAATCAGCCCCAGCATTTT
d_call: TRBD1; j_call: TRBJ2-2; v_call: TRBV19; clone_size: once; cdr3_aa: CASRTGQGETGELFF; cdr3_nt: TGTGCCAGTAGGACCGGACAGGGCGAGACCGGGGAGCTGTTTTTT
d_call: NA; j_call: TRBJ2-7; v_call: TRBV4-2; clone_size: NA; cdr3_aa: CASAQSGAPYEQYF; cdr3_nt: TGTGCCAGCGCTCAAAGTGGGGCCCCCTACGAGCAGTACTTC
d_call: NA; j_call: TRBJ1-1; v_call: TRBV6-4; clone_size: NA; cdr3_aa: CASSDSRDEVLDTEAFF; cdr3_nt: TGTGCCAGCAGTGACTCGCGGGATGAGGTTTTGGACACTGAAGCTTTCTTT
d_call: NA; j_call: TRBJ2-5; v_call: TRBV7-2; clone_size: NA; cdr3_aa: CASSLGVGLRETQYF; cdr3_nt: TGTGCCAGCAGCTTAGGGGTGGGGCTAAGGGAGACCCAGTACTTC
d_call: NA; j_call: TRBJ1-6; v_call: TRBV7-6; clone_size: NA; cdr3_aa: CASSGGGSPLHF; cdr3_nt: TGTGCCAGCAGCGGGGGGGGTTCACCCCTCCACTTT
d_call: NA; j_call: TRBJ2-6; v_call: TRBV2; clone_size: NA; cdr3_aa: CASIAGPGANVLTF; cdr3_nt: TGTGCCAGCATTGCTGGGCCTGGGGCCAACGTCCTGACTTTC
d_call: NA; j_call: TRBJ2-5; v_call: TRBV15; clone_size: NA; cdr3_aa: CATSLGGVQFETQYF; cdr3_nt: TGTGCCACCTCGCTGGGCGGGGTGCAATTTGAGACCCAGTACTTC
d_call: TRBD1; j_call: TRBJ2-7; v_call: TRBV27; clone_size: NA; cdr3_aa: CASSTQGADYEQYF; cdr3_nt: TGTGCCAGCAGTACCCAGGGGGCGGACTACGAGCAGTACTTC
d_call: NA; j_call: TRBJ2-4; v_call: TRBV6-1; clone_size: NA; cdr3_aa: CASSRPGLKINIQYF; cdr3_nt: TGTGCCAGCAGTAGACCGGGACTTAAGATAAACATTCAGTACTTC